This TCR beta chain comes out of a study of blood T cell repertoires in COVID-19. Looking at the study overall: Nucleic acid was either cDNA or gDNA, and it came from T cells, B-cell-depleted T cells, or PBMCs.

Per the original methods: By means of reference gene primer amplification, nucleated cell counts were estimated. TCRdb's table, derived via immunoSEQ multiplex PCR, lists solely in-frame clones and lacks some. D and trimming were read from the DNA, whereas the V and J calls and clone size are those reported in that table. Among over 150,000 clones listed, approximately 84% were seen once. V lost 3 bases, J lost 5 bases, and 3 bases stayed unmatched. The CDR3 is made up of 14 amino acids. Germline V gene sequence: CDR1 LNHNV, CDR2 YYDKDF (reference sequence). Participants reported their clinical history, and cohort assignment relied on those reports. Recovered status applied to Cohort 3 donors who had two consecutive negative PCRs. It also applied to those with clearance or with symptom resolution.

The specimen sequenced was PBMCs or T cells enriched from blood (not recorded which). This clonotype originated in a woman between 50 and 59 years old who had recovered from COVID-19. V is TRBV15 and J is TRBJ2-5, with 10 bases matching TRBD2. The CDR3 region has the DNA TGTGCCACCAGCAGCAGCGGGAGGGGGGAGACCCAGTACTTC. The encoded protein is CATSSSGRGETQYF.